This entry lists 25 T cell receptor beta chains sequenced from one sample in a study of T-cell memory formation after mild COVID-19. TCRdb recomputed calls from the 5' RACE reads with MiXCR, one row per CDR3 protein. The sample lists roughly 62,000 distinct CDR3 sequences, 9.3% seen once, with approximately 1.1% in the top ten. Sample: PBMCs or a T cell subset sorted from them (not recorded which). The origin of the receptors is a man aged 18 to 30 who had mild COVID-19 (a few samples of this study predate the infection). Cell type and time point are not known.

This clonotype has a count of ten or more. This sequence joins TRBV20-1 and TRBJ2-1; the match to TRBD2 covers 7 bases. The CDR3 sequence is 13 residues long. V shed 3 bases and J 8 bases; nucleotides not matched to a gene: 7. From germline, CDR1 is DFQATT and CDR2 SNEGSKA (reference sequence). CDR3 DNA sequence: TGCAGTGCTAGCGGGGGGTTTTCGTATGAGCAGTTCTTC. It codes for CSASGGFSYEQFF.

The V call is TRBV9, the J call TRBJ2-5; no firm D call. With 3 bases removed from V and 5 bases from J, the gap between germline ends came to 14 bases. Looked up from germline, CDR1 is SGDLS and CDR2 is YYNGEE. This CDR3 has 14 amino acids. CDR3 sequence reads: CASSADSVGETQYF. CDR3 nucleotide sequence: TGTGCCAGCAGCGCAGACTCGGTGGGGGAGACCCAGTACTTC.

The chain carries TRBV5-1 and TRBJ1-5; D call uncertain. The germline V gene has CDR1 SGHRS and CDR2 YFSETQ. The CDR3 consists of 14 residues. Trimming shortened V by 7 bases and J by 7 bases, and 18 bases separated the two germline ends. In DNA form, the CDR3 reads TGCGCCAGCTTCAGAGGTAGGGAAGAACAGCCCCAGCATTTT. Translation: CASFRGREEQPQHF.

The CDR3 loop is CSAPRTPGPDNEQFF. CDR3 sequence (DNA): TGCAGTGCTCCACGGACACCAGGGCCAGACAATGAGCAGTTCTTC. The chain joins TRBV20-1 to TRBJ2-1; tentatively, D is TRBD1 (5 bases). The length of the CDR3 is 15 residues. Germline V gives CDR1 DFQATT, CDR2 SNEGSKA (reference sequence). V was shortened by 5 bases and J by 5 bases, with 19 bases between the two germline ends.

CDR3 nucleotides: TGTGCCAGCACCTCCCAGACAGGGTTCCCCACTGAAGCTTTCTTT. This codes for CASTSQTGFPTEAFF. The chain carries TRBV6-5 and TRBJ1-1, with TRBD1 matching over 7 bases. Germline assignment: CDR1 MNHEY and CDR2 SVGAGI. CDR3 size: 15 residues. V lost 7 bases to trimming and J lost 4 bases; unmatched junction nucleotides: 12.

The chain carries TRBV6-1 and TRBJ2-3; D is possibly TRBD2 (5 bases). V shed 7 bases and J shed 4 bases, with 9 bases lying between them. The CDR3 loop spans 12 amino acids. Looked up from germline, CDR1 is MNHNS and CDR2 is SASEGT. CDR3 protein: CASTLAADTQYF. The DNA for the CDR3 is TGTGCCAGCACCCTAGCCGCAGATACGCAGTATTTT.

This clonotype has only a few counts. The CDR3, as DNA: TGCGCCAGCAGCCTGTTCGTAGGGGGGGGCCGAACAGATACGCAGTATTTT. Translating it yields CASSLFVGGGRTDTQYF. V usage is TRBV5-1 and J usage is TRBJ2-3; tentative D call: TRBD2 (7 bases). Germline CDR1 and CDR2: SGHRS and YFSETQ. The CDR3 is 17 residues long. Trimming removed 4 bases from V and 3 bases from J, with 21 bases in between.

The chain has TRBV4-3 and TRBJ2-3; TRBD1 aligns across 9 bases. CDR3 length equals 16 residues. The V gene's germline CDR1 is LGHNA and CDR2 YSLEER. V was pared by 0 bases and J by 3 bases, with 4 bases of the junction left unmatched. CDR3 bases: TGCGCCAGCAGCCAAGATCGGACAGGGGCTACAGATACGCAGTATTTT. Translated: CASSQDRTGATDTQYF.

The rearrangement links TRBV5-1 to TRBJ2-1; D is tentatively TRBD1 or TRBD2 (5 bases each). From germline, CDR1 is SGHRS and CDR2 YFSETQ. V dropped 2 bases and J dropped 1 base, with 10 bases sitting between them. This CDR3 contains 15 residues. CDR3 coding DNA: TGCGCCAGCAGCTTTCTGGGGGAGTCCTACAATGAGCAGTTCTTC. Amino acids: CASSFLGESYNEQFF.

The chain is built from TRBV10-3 and TRBJ2-7; tentative D call: TRBD1 (5 bases). The germline V and J ends were trimmed by 3 bases and 3 bases, with 9 bases remaining between them. The CDR3 runs to 13 residues. Germline-derived CDR1 and CDR2 are ENHRY and SYGVKD. The CDR3 loop reads CAISEGQGYEQYF. As DNA, the CDR3 is TGTGCCATCAGTGAAGGGCAGGGCTACGAGCAGTACTTC.

The chain couples TRBV7-2 to TRBJ2-7, with TRBD2 identical over 7 bases. Germline CDR1 and CDR2: SGHTA and FQGNSA. The CDR3 totals 15 residues. V was clipped by 8 bases and J by 6 bases; unmatched bases: 16. Here the CDR3 reads CASLSGGAGVVEQYF. CDR3 in DNA: TGTGCCAGCCTGAGTGGGGGTGCGGGAGTGGTCGAGCAGTACTTC.

The sample holds many counts of this clonotype. V and J are TRBV5-1 and TRBJ2-1; possible D gene TRBD1, 5 bases. CDR1 is SGHRS, CDR2 YFSETQ, per germline. The CDR3 is made up of 15 amino acids. The V and J ends lost 1 base and 3 bases respectively, with 11 bases between them. The DNA of the CDR3 is TGCGCCAGCAGCTTGCCGGACAACAACTACAATGAGCAGTTCTTC. Residues: CASSLPDNNYNEQFF. The entire variable domain, with the rest obtained from reference TRBV5-1 and TRBJ2-1, is as follows: KAGVTQTPRYLIKTRGQQVTLSCSPISGHRSVSWYQQTPGQGLQFLFEYFSETQRNKGNFPGRFSGRQFSNSRSEMNVSTLELGDSALYLCASSLPDNNYNEQFFGPGTRLTVL.

There are a few counts of this clonotype. The chain has TRBV6-2 or TRBV6-3 and TRBJ2-3; 7 nucleotides align to TRBD1. The CDR3 totals 19 residues. The V gene's germline CDR1 is MNHEY and CDR2 SVGEGT. J lost 3 bases, V lost 0 bases, and 15 bases had no gene match. CDR3 sequence (DNA): TGTGCCAGCAGTTACTCGATAGGGGGCGACAGAAGAAGGACAGATACGCAGTATTTT. This codes for CASSYSIGGDRRRTDTQYF.

Ten or more counts support this clonotype. The chain uses TRBV5-1 and TRBJ2-3, with 12 bases aligning to TRBD2. J lost 5 bases, V lost 0 bases, and 7 bases had no gene match. The CDR3 runs 17 residues. Germline CDR1 and CDR2: SGHRS and YFSETQ. In DNA, the CDR3 is TGCGCCAGCAGCTTGGGACTAGCGGGGGCCTGGGGAGATACGCAGTATTTT. This sequence encodes CASSLGLAGAWGDTQYF.

This clonotype appeared many times. This chain uses TRBV5-1 with TRBJ2-1; D is perhaps TRBD1 or TRBD2 (5 bases each). Per the germline V gene, CDR1 is SGHRS and CDR2 is YFSETQ. The CDR3 has 17 amino acids. The V and J ends lost 4 bases and 4 bases respectively, with 21 bases between them. The CDR3 protein is CASSRGGADASYNEQFF. CDR3 nucleotide sequence: TGCGCCAGCAGCCGGGGTGGGGCGGATGCGTCATACAATGAGCAGTTCTTC. Based on the CDR3 plus reference TRBV5-1 and TRBJ2-1, the full variable domain is KAGVTQTPRYLIKTRGQQVTLSCSPISGHRSVSWYQQTPGQGLQFLFEYFSETQRNKGNFPGRFSGRQFSNSRSEMNVSTLELGDSALYLCASSRGGADASYNEQFFGPGTRLTVL.

The rearrangement uses TRBV4-2 and TRBJ2-7; 12 bases are a match to TRBD2. Germline assignment: CDR1 LGHNA and CDR2 YNFKEQ. The CDR3 is 18 residues long. With V trimmed by 4 bases and J by 1 base, 11 bases remained unmatched. The DNA for the CDR3 is TGTGCCAGCAGCCCCTCTCTAGCGGGGGGGCTAAGGTCCTACGAGCAGTACTTC. It specifies CASSPSLAGGLRSYEQYF.

The chain couples TRBV7-2 to TRBJ2-5, with D possibly TRBD2 on 5 matching bases. The V end was cut by 6 bases, the J end by 1 base, with 15 bases between. Germline loops: CDR1 SGHTA, CDR2 FQGNSA. The CDR3 runs to 15 residues. DNA of the CDR3: TGTGCCAGCAGTGGGGTTAGAGGGCTCCAAGAGACCCAGTACTTC. Its translation is CASSGVRGLQETQYF.

This clonotype occurred a few times. The rearrangement joins TRBV12-3 or TRBV12-4 to TRBJ1-1; a weak D match, TRBD1 (6 bases). The V and J ends lost 3 bases and 7 bases respectively, with 15 bases between them. The CDR3 length is 14 residues. The CDR3 nucleotides are TGTGCCAGCAGTTTTTGGGGGGGCCAGGGTGAAGCTTTCTTT. It encodes CASSFWGGQGEAFF.

This clonotype was seen repeatedly, ten times or more. This chain joins TRBV4-3 and TRBJ2-7; 7 bases align to TRBD1. The CDR3 covers 15 residues. After removal of 5 bases from V and 2 bases from J, the junction contained 9 bases not matched to a gene. Germline V gene data show CDR1 as LGHNA and CDR2 as YSLEER. Here the CDR3 reads CASSVGVTGAYEQYF. CDR3 in DNA: TGCGCCAGCAGCGTAGGGGTTACAGGGGCCTACGAGCAGTACTTC.

This clonotype was seen repeatedly, ten times or more. V and J are TRBV20-1 and TRBJ2-1; possibly TRBD2 for D (7 bases). There are 14 residues in the CDR3. Between the trimmed V and J ends, which lost 8 bases and 9 bases, there was a span of 23 bases. The germline V gene has CDR1 DFQATT and CDR2 SNEGSKA (reference sequence). Here the CDR3 DNA reads TGCAGTATGATTAGCGTGGGGGGGGCAGGTGAGCAGTTCTTC. Its protein product is CSMISVGGAGEQFF.

The V gene is TRBV24-1, the J gene TRBJ2-5; D possibly corresponds to TRBD1 (6 bases). This CDR3 has 15 residues. From germline, CDR1 is KGHDR and CDR2 SFDVKD. The V gene lost 0 bases and the J gene lost 4 bases, with 11 bases spanning the gap. CDR3 in amino acids: CATSDLGRGGETQYF. In nucleotides, the CDR3 is TGTGCCACCAGTGATTTGGGCAGGGGTGGAGAGACCCAGTACTTC.

This clonotype was seen a handful of times. The V call is TRBV6-6, the J call TRBJ2-3, with 9 bases aligning to TRBD1. Germline CDR1 MNHNY, CDR2 SVGAGI (reference sequence). With V trimmed by 5 bases and J by 14 bases, 17 bases remained unmatched. The CDR3 is made up of 15 amino acids. The CDR3 loop reads CASSNWGQGPPLLYF. The CDR3 coding sequence is TGTGCCAGCAGTAACTGGGGACAGGGACCCCCGCTCCTGTATTTT.

This clonotype was seen ten or more times. V usage is TRBV7-2 and J usage is TRBJ2-5, with TRBD2 identical over 12 bases. The V gene end was trimmed by 2 bases and the J gene end by 4 bases; junction bases not matched to a gene: 2. Germline V gene data show CDR1 as SGHTA and CDR2 as FQGNSA. CDR3 length: 15 residues. The CDR3 nucleotides read TGTGCCAGCAGCTTACTAGCGGGGGGGCTAGAGACCCAGTACTTC. This sequence encodes CASSLLAGGLETQYF.

The V and J genes are TRBV5-4 and TRBJ1-2; D not resolved. The germline V and J ends were trimmed by 0 bases and 8 bases, with 11 bases remaining between them. Per the germline V gene, CDR1 is SGHNT and CDR2 is YYREEE (reference sequence). This CDR3 region has 13 residues. The CDR3 is CASSLAWPGGYTF. The CDR3 DNA follows: TGTGCCAGCAGCTTGGCCTGGCCCGGGGGCTACACCTTC.

This sequence joins TRBV4-1 and TRBJ2-1; D remains ambiguous. Trimming left V 1 base short and J 2 bases short, with 9 bases between. Germline assignment: CDR1 MGHRA and CDR2 YSYEKL. CDR3 size: 15 residues. The CDR3 is CASSQALGTYNEQFF. The CDR3 DNA sequence: TGCGCCAGCAGCCAAGCCCTGGGCACCTACAATGAGCAGTTCTTC.